This TCR beta chain was identified during a study of blood T cells in healthy people across ages. This CDR3 region has 18 residues. Trimming took 0 bases from V and 2 from J, leaving 18 bases between them. Per germline, CDR1 LGHNA and CDR2 YSLEER. As concerns this clonotype: Its antigen is currently unknown.

For the second PCR, which ran for roughly 7 to 11 cycles, a sample-barcoded 5' primer and a J-beta primer mix were used. A 12-random-nucleotide template-switch adaptor tagged each cDNA molecule. TCRdb passed the 5' RACE reads through MiXCR, listing each CDR3 protein once. Of approximately 1,000,000 distinct CDR3 sequences in the sample, roughly two fifths were seen once. Study findings and constraints: Researchers judged that diversity estimates from one million T cells fell short of true values. Higher diversity, along with more naive CD4+ cells, distinguished long-lived donors from aged donors.

V gene TRBV4-3 combines with J gene TRBJ2-3, with D tentatively TRBD2 (6 bases). This clonotype was sampled from a man aged 18-30 years in good health. The sequencing sample was made of blood. CDR3 amino acids: CASSQDKSGDPYTDTQYF. The CDR3, as DNA: TGCGCCAGCAGCCAAGATAAGTCGGGGGACCCCTACACAGATACGCAGTATTTT.